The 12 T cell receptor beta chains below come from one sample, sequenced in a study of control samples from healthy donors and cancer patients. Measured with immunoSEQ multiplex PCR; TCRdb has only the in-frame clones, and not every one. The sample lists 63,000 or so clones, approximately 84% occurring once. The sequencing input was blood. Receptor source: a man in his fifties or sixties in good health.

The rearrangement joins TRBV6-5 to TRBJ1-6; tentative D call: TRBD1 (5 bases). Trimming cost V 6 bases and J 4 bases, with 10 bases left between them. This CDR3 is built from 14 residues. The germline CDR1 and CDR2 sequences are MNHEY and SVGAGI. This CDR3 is CASSAGPYNSPLHF. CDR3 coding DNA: TGTGCCAGCAGCGCGGGACCGTATAATTCACCCCTCCACTTT.

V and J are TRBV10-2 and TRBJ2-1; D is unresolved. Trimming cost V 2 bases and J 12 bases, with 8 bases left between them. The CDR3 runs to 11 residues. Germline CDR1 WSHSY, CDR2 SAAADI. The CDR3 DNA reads TGCGCCAGCAGTGAGACCCAGCGGCAGTTCTTC. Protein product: CASSETQRQFF.

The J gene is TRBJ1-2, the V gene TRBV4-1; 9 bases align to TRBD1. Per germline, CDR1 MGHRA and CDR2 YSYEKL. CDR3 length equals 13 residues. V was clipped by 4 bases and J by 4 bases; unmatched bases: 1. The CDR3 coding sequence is TGCGCCAGCAGCCGGGACAGGGTCTATGGCTACACCTTC. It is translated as CASSRDRVYGYTF.

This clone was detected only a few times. In nucleotides, the CDR3 is TGTGCCAGTAATGTTCGACAGGGGACTAACTATGGCTACACCTTC. Translation gives CASNVRQGTNYGYTF. The V gene is TRBV19, the J gene TRBJ1-2; 8 bases line up with TRBD1. The trim removed 7 bases at V and 0 bases at J, leaving 7 bases unmatched. Germline V CDR1 and CDR2: LNHDA, SQIVND (reference sequence). CDR3 length: 15 residues.

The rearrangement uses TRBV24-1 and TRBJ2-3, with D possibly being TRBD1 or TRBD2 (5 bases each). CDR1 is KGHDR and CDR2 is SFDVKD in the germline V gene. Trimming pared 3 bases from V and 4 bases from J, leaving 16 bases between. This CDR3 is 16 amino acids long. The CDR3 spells CATSDPGSFGPDTQYF. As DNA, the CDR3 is TGTGCCACCAGTGATCCAGGGAGCTTTGGGCCAGATACGCAGTATTTT.

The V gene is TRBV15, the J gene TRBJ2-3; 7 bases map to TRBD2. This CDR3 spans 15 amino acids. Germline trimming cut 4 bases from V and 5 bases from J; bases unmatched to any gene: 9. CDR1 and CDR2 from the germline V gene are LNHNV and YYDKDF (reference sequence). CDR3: CATSIRRELGDTQYF. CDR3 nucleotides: TGTGCCACCAGCATTAGGCGGGAGCTAGGAGATACGCAGTATTTT. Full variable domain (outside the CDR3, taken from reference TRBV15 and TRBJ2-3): DAMVIQNPRYQVTQFGKPVTLSCSQTLNHNVMYWYQQKSSQAPKLLFHYYDKDFNNEADTPDNFQSRRPNTSFCFLDIRSPGLGDTAMYLCATSIRRELGDTQYFGPGTRLTVL.

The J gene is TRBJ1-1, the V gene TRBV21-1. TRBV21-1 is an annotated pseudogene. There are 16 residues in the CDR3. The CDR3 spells CASSKNREGYNTEAFF. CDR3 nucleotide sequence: TGTGCCAGCAGCAAAAATCGAGAGGGCTACAACACTGAAGCTTTCTTT.

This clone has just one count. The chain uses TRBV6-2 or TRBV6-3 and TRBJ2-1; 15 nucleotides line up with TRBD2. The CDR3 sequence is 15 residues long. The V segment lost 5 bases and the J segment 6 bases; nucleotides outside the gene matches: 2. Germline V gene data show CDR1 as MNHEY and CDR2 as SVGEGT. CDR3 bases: TGTGCCAGCAGTAAGGGACTAGCGGGAGGCAATGAGCAGTTCTTC. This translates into CASSKGLAGGNEQFF.

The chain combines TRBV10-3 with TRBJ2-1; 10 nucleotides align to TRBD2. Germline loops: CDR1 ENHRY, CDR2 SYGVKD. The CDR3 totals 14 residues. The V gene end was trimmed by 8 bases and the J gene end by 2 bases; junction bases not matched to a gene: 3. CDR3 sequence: CAIRTSGAYNEQFF. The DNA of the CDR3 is TGTGCCATCCGGACTAGCGGAGCCTACAATGAGCAGTTCTTC.

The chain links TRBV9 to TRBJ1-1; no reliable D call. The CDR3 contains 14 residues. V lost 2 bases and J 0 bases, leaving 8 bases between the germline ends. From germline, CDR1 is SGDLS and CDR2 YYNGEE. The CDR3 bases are TGTGCCAGCAGCGTCGCCACTCTGAACACTGAAGCTTTCTTT. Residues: CASSVATLNTEAFF. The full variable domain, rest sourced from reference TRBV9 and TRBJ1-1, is DSGVTQTPKHLITATGQRVTLRCSPRSGDLSVYWYQQSLDQGLQFLIQYYNGEERAKGNILERFSAQQFPDLHSELNLSSLELGDSALYFCASSVATLNTEAFFGQGTRLTVV.

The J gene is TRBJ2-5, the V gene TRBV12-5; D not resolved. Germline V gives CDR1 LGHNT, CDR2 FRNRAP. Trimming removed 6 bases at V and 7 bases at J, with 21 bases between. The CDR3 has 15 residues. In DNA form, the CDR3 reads TGTGCTAGTGGGTCTACATTATCTTCTTTCGGGACCCAGTACTTC. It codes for CASGSTLSSFGTQYF. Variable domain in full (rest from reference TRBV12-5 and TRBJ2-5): DARVTQTPRHKVTEMGQEVTMRCQPILGHNTVFWYRQTMMQGLELLAYFRNRAPLDDSGMPKDRFSAEMPDATLATLKIQPSEPRDSAVYFCASGSTLSSFGTQYFGPGTRLLVL.

DNA of the CDR3: TGTGCCAGCAGCTTCGACGGCTCTGGGGCCAACGTCCTGACTTTC. Translating gives CASSFDGSGANVLTF. The chain joins TRBV7-3 to TRBJ2-6; D unresolved. The CDR3 contains 15 residues. The germline V and J ends were trimmed by 3 bases and 0 bases, with 6 bases remaining between them. The germline CDR1 and CDR2 sequences are SGHTA and FQGTGA.